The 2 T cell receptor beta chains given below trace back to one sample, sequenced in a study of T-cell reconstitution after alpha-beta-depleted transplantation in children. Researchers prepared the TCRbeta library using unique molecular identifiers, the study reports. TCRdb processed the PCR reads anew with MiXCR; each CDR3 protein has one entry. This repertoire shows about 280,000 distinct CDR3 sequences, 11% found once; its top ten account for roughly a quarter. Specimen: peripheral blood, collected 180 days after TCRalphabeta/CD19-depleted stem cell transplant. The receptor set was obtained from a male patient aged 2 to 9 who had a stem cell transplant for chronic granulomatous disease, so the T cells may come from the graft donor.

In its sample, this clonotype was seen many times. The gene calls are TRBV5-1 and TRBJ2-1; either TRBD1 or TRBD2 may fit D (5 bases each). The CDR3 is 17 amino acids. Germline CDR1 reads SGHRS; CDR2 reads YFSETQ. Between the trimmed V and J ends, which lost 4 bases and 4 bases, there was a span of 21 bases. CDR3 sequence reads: CASSQSRRDPGYNEQFF. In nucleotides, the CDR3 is TGCGCCAGCAGCCAGTCAAGACGGGACCCCGGTTACAATGAGCAGTTCTTC.

Here the CDR3 DNA reads TGTGCAAGTCGCTTAGAGGGGAGGGTGATAGCCCCAGATACGCAGTATTTT. It codes for CASRLEGRVIAPDTQYF. V gene TRBV12-2 combines with J gene TRBJ2-3; the D call of TRBD2 is as the table states it, not checked on the DNA. TRBV12-2 is described as a pseudogene. There are 17 residues in the CDR3.